These 32 T cell receptor beta chains share one sample of origin, sequenced in a study of blood T cell repertoires in COVID-19. TCRdb's table, derived via immunoSEQ multiplex PCR, lists solely in-frame clones and lacks some. The table shows 110,000 to 150,000 clones, with approximately 82% occurring only once. The sequenced material came from peripheral blood. The receptors here all came from a man between 60 and 75 years old with active or convalescent COVID-19.

This rearrangement joins TRBV7-8 to TRBJ2-2; D perhaps matches TRBD1 (8 bases). CDR3 length equals 19 residues. V was clipped by 3 bases and J by 3 bases, with 23 bases between them. Germline lookup yields CDR1 SGHVS and CDR2 FQNEAQ. CDR3 nucleotide sequence: TGTGCCAGCAGCTTTTACACCGTACCAACAGGGGGGGACACCGGGGAGCTGTTTTTT. This encodes CASSFYTVPTGGDTGELFF.

This clone has only a few counts. The chain uses TRBV21-1 and TRBJ2-7; the table's D call of TRBD2 was not tested on the DNA. TRBV21-1 corresponds to a pseudogene. The CDR3 extends over 17 amino acids. The CDR3 coding sequence is TGTGCCAGCGCGCCCGGGACTAGCGGGAGTAGTGTGGGCGAGCAGTACGTC. Translated, it gives CASAPGTSGSSVGEQYV.

The genes are TRBV7-2 and TRBJ1-6; D not resolved. The V end was cut by 3 bases, the J end by 0 bases, with 15 bases between. The germline gives CDR1 SGHTA, CDR2 FQGNSA. This CDR3 spans 18 amino acids. This chain's CDR3 is CASSLVTSLSSYNSPLHF. In DNA, the CDR3 is TGTGCCAGCAGCTTGGTGACATCATTGAGCTCCTATAATTCACCCCTCCACTTT.

The rearrangement joins TRBV3-1 (or the pseudogene TRBV3-2) to TRBJ2-5, with 14 bases fitting TRBD2. Looked up from germline, CDR1 is LGHDT and CDR2 is YNNKEL (reference sequence). Germline trimming cut 4 bases from V and 2 bases from J; bases unmatched to any gene: 3. This CDR3 comprises 16 residues. The CDR3, as DNA: TGTGCCAGCAGCCGCGGGACTAGCGGGAGTCAAGAGACCCAGTACTTC. Residues: CASSRGTSGSQETQYF.

The rearrangement links TRBV3-1 (or the pseudogene TRBV3-2) to TRBJ1-2; unclear D gene. Germline CDR1 is LGHDT and CDR2 is YNNKEL (reference sequence). Trimming pared 4 bases from V and 8 bases from J, leaving 11 bases between. The CDR3 has 12 amino acids. The CDR3 nucleotides read TGTGCCAGCAGCCCCGGCGAGGGAGGCTACACCTTC. Encoded protein: CASSPGEGGYTF.

The chain uses TRBV3-1 (or the pseudogene TRBV3-2) and TRBJ2-1; TRBD2 aligns across 12 bases. This CDR3 spans 17 amino acids. Per the germline V gene, CDR1 is LGHDT and CDR2 is YNNKEL (reference sequence). The trim removed 0 bases at V and 7 bases at J, leaving 7 bases unmatched. The CDR3 sequence: CASSQDWLAGGSNEQFF. The CDR3 DNA is TGTGCCAGCAGCCAAGATTGGCTAGCGGGGGGGTCTAATGAGCAGTTCTTC.

This clone occurred once. The chain couples TRBV10-2 to TRBJ1-1; D uncertain. CDR1 and CDR2 (germline): WSHSY, SAAADI. This CDR3 has 13 amino acids. V shed 3 bases and J shed 8 bases, with 13 bases lying between them. CDR3 residues: CASSDDSSWEAFF. DNA of the CDR3: TGCGCCAGCAGTGACGACTCTTCTTGGGAAGCTTTCTTT.

This sequence joins TRBV5-5 and TRBJ2-5, with D maybe TRBD1 (6 bases). V lost 2 bases, J lost 1 base, and 15 bases lay in between. This CDR3 comprises 16 residues. The germline V gene has CDR1 SGHKS and CDR2 YYEKEE (reference sequence). The CDR3, as DNA: TGTGCCAGCAGCTTCGGCCAGGGGCTACTCCAAGAGACCCAGTACTTC. Its protein is CASSFGQGLLQETQYF.

The chain joins TRBV27 to TRBJ2-4, with TRBD1 matching over 10 bases. The germline V gene has CDR1 MNHEY and CDR2 SMNVEV (reference sequence). CDR3 length equals 17 residues. The ends lost 5 bases at V and 1 base at J; junction bases unmatched: 8. CDR3 in amino acids: CASSPDRGILAKNIQYF. The CDR3 DNA reads TGTGCCAGCAGTCCGGACAGGGGGATTTTGGCCAAAAACATTCAGTACTTC.

V is TRBV6-5 and J is TRBJ2-2; the D is unclear. The CDR3 is made up of 14 amino acids. V was clipped by 6 bases and J by 1 base, with 9 bases between them. Germline loops: CDR1 MNHEY, CDR2 SVGAGI. Here the CDR3 reads CASSRGGNTGELFF. As DNA, the CDR3 is TGTGCCAGCAGCCGCGGCGGGAACACCGGGGAGCTGTTTTTT.

The rearrangement links TRBV7-8 to TRBJ2-1; 8 bases are shared with TRBD2. The germline V gene encodes CDR1 SGHVS and CDR2 FQNEAQ. The CDR3 has 13 amino acids. The ends lost 5 bases at V and 9 bases at J; junction bases unmatched: 6. CDR3 sequence: CASSRRREGEQFF. The CDR3 DNA reads TGTGCCAGCAGCCGCCGCCGGGAGGGTGAGCAGTTCTTC.

The chain joins TRBV7-8 to TRBJ2-7; 8 bases agree with TRBD2. The CDR3 covers 17 residues. Trimming removed 0 bases from V and 2 bases from J; junction bases left unmatched: 9. Germline V gene lookup returns CDR1 SGHVS and CDR2 FQNEAQ. The CDR3 sequence is CASSLATSGPAAYEQYF. CDR3 in DNA: TGTGCCAGCAGCTTAGCCACTAGCGGACCCGCGGCCTACGAGCAGTACTTC.

The chain recombines TRBV19 with TRBJ1-2; 8 bases agree with TRBD1. Trimming removed 9 bases from V and 8 bases from J; junction bases left unmatched: 11. Germline CDR1 is LNHDA and CDR2 is SQIVND (reference sequence). CDR3 length equals 13 residues. CDR3 sequence: CASRDRTLWGYTF. The CDR3 DNA is TGTGCCAGCCGGGACAGGACCTTGTGGGGCTACACCTTC.

This chain uses TRBV15 with TRBJ2-3, with 8 positions matching TRBD1. The CDR3 covers 17 residues. V was pared by 5 bases and J by 0 bases, with 10 bases of the junction left unmatched. CDR1 and CDR2 (germline): LNHNV, YYDKDF (reference sequence). The CDR3 loop reads CATSFSGTGSSTDTQYF. As DNA, the CDR3 is TGTGCCACCAGCTTTTCAGGGACAGGCTCCAGCACAGATACGCAGTATTTT.

V gene TRBV27 combines with J gene TRBJ2-1; 11 bases line up with TRBD2. With V trimmed by 5 bases and J by 6 bases, 9 bases remained unmatched. Germline V lookup: CDR1 MNHEY, CDR2 SMNVEV (reference sequence). This CDR3 contains 16 residues. The CDR3 nucleotides read TGTGCCAGCAGTCTCCTAGCGGGGGGTTTCGGCAATGAGCAGTTCTTC. Residues: CASSLLAGGFGNEQFF.

This clone was detected only once. The rearrangement joins TRBV19 to TRBJ1-5, with D unresolved. Trimming pared 0 bases from V and 5 bases from J, leaving 5 bases between. Per the germline V gene, CDR1 is LNHDA and CDR2 is SQIVND (reference sequence). This CDR3 comprises 13 residues. The CDR3 DNA is TGTGCCAGTAGTATAGATCGGGATCAGCCCCAGCATTTT. It specifies CASSIDRDQPQHF.

J is TRBJ2-7 and V is TRBV7-9, with TRBD2 as a possible D gene (5 bases). V shed 2 bases and J shed 7 bases, with 12 bases lying between them. Germline CDR1 reads SEHNR; CDR2 reads FQNEAQ (reference sequence). CDR3 size: 13 residues. The CDR3 loop is CASSLHPRREQYF. The CDR3 DNA reads as TGTGCCAGCAGCTTACACCCACGGAGGGAGCAGTACTTC.

The chain has TRBV10-1 and TRBJ2-1; 7 bases align to TRBD2. The CDR3 consists of 15 residues. CDR1 and CDR2 from the germline V gene are WNHNN and SYGVQD (reference sequence). V shed 0 bases and J 7 bases; nucleotides not matched to a gene: 6. CDR3 loop: CASSESGGGFNEQFF. CDR3 in DNA: TGCGCCAGCAGTGAGTCTGGCGGGGGATTTAATGAGCAGTTCTTC.

J is TRBJ1-1 and V is TRBV28, with 10 bases fitting TRBD1. The CDR3 sequence is 16 residues long. CDR1 MDHEN and CDR2 SYDVKM come from the germline V gene. V lost 6 bases and J lost 6; bases outside the gene matches: 13. The CDR3 sequence is CASSPQTGQGIPEAFF. CDR3 DNA sequence: TGTGCCAGCAGCCCCCAAACGGGACAGGGGATCCCTGAAGCTTTCTTT.

This chain uses TRBV10-3 with TRBJ1-2; 7 bases agree with TRBD1. The CDR3 extends over 16 amino acids. CDR1 and CDR2 from the germline V gene are ENHRY and SYGVKD. With V trimmed by 3 bases and J by 3 bases, 10 bases remained unmatched. The CDR3 nucleotides are TGTGCCATCAGTGATACCGGGACAGCCAGCTACTATGGCTACACCTTC. Translation: CAISDTGTASYYGYTF.

Points on this clone: The limits of the CDR3 on the DNA are not certain, so only TCRdb's listed CDR3 is given. The chain is built from TRBV21-1 and TRBJ2-7; the table gives TRBD1 as D, unverified against the DNA. TRBV21-1 is deemed a pseudogene. Including both end residues, the CDR3 is 12 amino acids long. The CDR3 sequence is CASWGQGTEQYV.

The chain combines TRBV11-2 with TRBJ1-1; D is ambiguous. The CDR3 length is 13 residues. Germline assignment: CDR1 SGHAT and CDR2 FQNNGV. Trimming pared 7 bases from V and 0 bases from J, leaving 9 bases between. The DNA of the CDR3 is TGTGCCAGCACCTGGGAGATGAACACTGAAGCTTTCTTT. Protein sequence: CASTWEMNTEAFF.

The genes are TRBV30 and TRBJ2-7; a weak D match, TRBD1 (5 bases). Trimming removed 0 bases at V and 6 bases at J, with 9 bases between. There are 12 residues in the CDR3. Germline lookup yields CDR1 GTSNPN and CDR2 SVGIG (reference sequence). This CDR3 is CAWSVDTFEQYV. CDR3 bases: TGTGCCTGGAGTGTGGACACTTTCGAGCAGTACGTC.

The rearrangement uses TRBV7-8 and TRBJ1-2; 10 bases line up with TRBD1. CDR3 length: 16 residues. V shed 4 bases and J 8 bases; nucleotides not matched to a gene: 13. The germline V gene encodes CDR1 SGHVS and CDR2 FQNEAQ. CDR3 sequence: CASSSGVGQGIEGYTF. Written as DNA, the CDR3 is TGTGCCAGCAGCTCTGGGGTGGGACAGGGGATAGAAGGCTACACCTTC.

This chain links TRBV6-5 with TRBJ2-1; TRBD1 might be the D (6 bases). This CDR3 is 13 amino acids long. Between the trimmed V and J ends, which lost 5 bases and 2 bases, there was a span of 7 bases. Germline CDR1 is MNHEY and CDR2 is SVGAGI. The CDR3 DNA is TGTGCCAGCAGTAGGACAGCCTACAATGAGCAGTTCTTC. Residues: CASSRTAYNEQFF.

This chain connects TRBV6-5 to TRBJ1-1, with TRBD1 as a possible D gene (5 bases). Between the trimmed V and J ends, which lost 4 bases and 5 bases, there was a span of 17 bases. The CDR3 is 15 amino acids. Germline V lookup: CDR1 MNHEY, CDR2 SVGAGI. The CDR3 reads CASSSIPYKGTEAFF. The CDR3 nucleotides read TGTGCCAGCAGTTCCATTCCGTACAAGGGGACTGAAGCTTTCTTT.

This clone has a handful of counts. This chain connects TRBV28 to TRBJ2-1; D is undetermined. CDR3 size: 12 residues. The germline V gene has CDR1 MDHEN and CDR2 SYDVKM. V lost 3 bases and J lost 3, with 3 bases in between. The CDR3 reads CASSFGYNEQFF. The CDR3 nucleotides are TGTGCCAGCAGTTTCGGCTACAATGAGCAGTTCTTC.

This clone appeared once. This chain connects TRBV12-3 or TRBV12-4 to TRBJ2-1; possible D gene TRBD1, 5 bases. V was cut by 5 bases and J by 9 bases, with 14 bases left in between. This CDR3 contains 13 residues. The CDR3 region is CASSLGQIGEQFF. As DNA, the CDR3 is TGTGCCAGCAGTCTTGGACAAATCGGTGAGCAGTTCTTC.

The chain employs TRBV6-5 and TRBJ1-2, with D possibly matching TRBD1 (5 bases). CDR1 is MNHEY, CDR2 SVGAGI, per germline. Deletions cut 6 bases from V and 8 bases from J, with 16 bases between. CDR3 length: 13 residues. The CDR3 loop reads CASRTTRDSGYTF. CDR3 coding DNA: TGTGCCAGCAGAACGACCCGGGACTCCGGCTACACCTTC.

This chain links TRBV11-2 with TRBJ1-5; the D is unclear. Trimming took 3 bases from V and 6 from J, leaving 9 bases between them. Germline CDR1 SGHAT, CDR2 FQNNGV. The CDR3 is 13 amino acids. CDR3 bases: TGTGCCAGCAGCTTGTCGTTCCTTCAGCCCCAGCATTTT. Translating gives CASSLSFLQPQHF.

This clone was recorded once. This rearrangement joins TRBV6-2 or TRBV6-3 to TRBJ1-1, with D perhaps matching TRBD1 (6 bases). Germline CDR1 MNHEY, CDR2 SVGEGT. The CDR3 runs 13 residues. V was shortened by 2 bases and J by 9 bases, with 13 bases between the two germline ends. The CDR3 DNA reads TGTGCCAGCAGTTACCAGGACAGCCTGCAAGCTTTCTTT. It codes for CASSYQDSLQAFF.

The V call is TRBV5-4, the J call TRBJ2-1; TRBD2 is a possible D gene (6 bases). The germline V and J ends were trimmed by 0 bases and 0 bases, with 13 bases remaining between them. CDR1 and CDR2 from the germline V gene are SGHNT and YYREEE (reference sequence). This CDR3 spans 17 amino acids. CDR3 in DNA: TGTGCCAGCAGCTTGGGTCTCCTAGCGCTCTCCTACAATGAGCAGTTCTTC. It is translated as CASSLGLLALSYNEQFF.